One sample yielded the 9 T cell receptor beta chains listed below, sequenced in a study of CD8 T cells in ankylosing spondylitis. No antigen has been assigned to these receptors. Whole-study results and caveats: Ankylosing spondylitis blood appeared to be characterized by a TCR beta motif of about eight highly homologous variants.

MiXCR, run by TCRdb on the 5' RACE reads, gives a single entry per CDR3 protein. This sample has 100,000 to 150,000 distinct CDR3 sequences; about a sixth occur once, and the top ten carry 33%. Sequenced sample: blood, either unsorted or a sorted T cell fraction (not recorded which). The source is a male donor with ankylosing spondylitis.

The chain combines TRBV28 with TRBJ2-7; maybe TRBD1 (6 bases). The CDR3 is 13 amino acids. V was clipped by 4 bases and J by 5 bases, with 12 bases between them. Germline CDR1 and CDR2: MDHEN and SYDVKM. The CDR3 region is CASSSDRINEQYF. CDR3 coding DNA: TGTGCCAGCAGTTCCGACAGGATCAACGAGCAGTACTTC.

This clonotype was detected only a few times. The chain recombines TRBV28 with TRBJ2-4, with D maybe TRBD1 (5 bases). Germline V gene sequence: CDR1 MDHEN, CDR2 SYDVKM. Trimming took 4 bases from V and 0 from J, leaving 7 bases between them. The CDR3 loop spans 14 amino acids. Here the CDR3 DNA reads TGTGCCAGCAGTTACAGGACAGCCAAAAACATTCAGTACTTC. Translating gives CASSYRTAKNIQYF.

This clonotype was counted at least ten times. V is TRBV20-1 and J is TRBJ2-7; no clear D. Trimming removed 5 bases at V and 2 bases at J, with 4 bases between. Germline V gene data show CDR1 as DFQATT and CDR2 as SNEGSKA (reference sequence). The CDR3 covers 10 residues. The CDR3 loop is CSAATYEQYF. DNA for the CDR3: TGCAGTGCTGCGACCTACGAGCAGTACTTC.

The CDR3 loop is CASSLLPVVGANVLTF. The CDR3, as DNA: TGTGCCAGCAGCTTACTACCCGTCGTGGGGGCCAACGTCCTGACTTTC. The V call is TRBV11-1, the J call TRBJ2-6; D unresolved. The CDR3 length is 16 residues. Germline values: CDR1 SGHAT, CDR2 FQDESV (reference sequence). Between the trimmed V and J ends, which lost 2 bases and 4 bases, there was a span of 12 bases.

This clonotype was found a few times. The chain uses TRBV5-6 and TRBJ1-5; D is possibly TRBD1 (5 bases). V was pared by 5 bases and J by 9 bases, with 21 bases between. The V gene's germline CDR1 is SGHDT and CDR2 YYEEEE. This CDR3 comprises 15 residues. The CDR3 loop reads CASSPRHRLAGPQHF. CDR3 DNA sequence: TGTGCCAGCAGTCCAAGACACAGGCTAGCGGGGCCCCAGCATTTT.

This chain uses TRBV28 with TRBJ2-7; D perhaps matches TRBD2 (5 bases). CDR3 length: 16 amino acids. Germline V gives CDR1 MDHEN, CDR2 SYDVKM. V was cut by 4 bases and J by 0 bases, with 16 bases left in between. This CDR3 is CASSSSQRVLSYEQYF. DNA of the CDR3: TGTGCCAGCAGTTCCTCCCAGAGGGTGCTCTCCTACGAGCAGTACTTC.

This clonotype was observed a few times. The J gene is TRBJ2-2, the V gene TRBV9; the match to TRBD1 covers 7 bases. The CDR3 consists of 14 residues. J lost 4 bases, V lost 4 bases, and 4 bases had no gene match. Germline values: CDR1 SGDLS, CDR2 YYNGEE. The CDR3 DNA reads TGTGCCAGCAGCAAGGGACAGCGCACCGGGGAGCTGTTTTTT. Translation gives CASSKGQRTGELFF.

The chain links TRBV5-1 to TRBJ2-7; 10 bases line up with TRBD2. This CDR3 spans 14 amino acids. Germline assignment: CDR1 SGHRS and CDR2 YFSETQ. Trimming took 4 bases from V and 1 from J; bases not matched to a gene: 2. The CDR3 DNA reads as TGCGCCAGCAGCCCAGCGGGAGGGTCCTACGAGCAGTACTTC. Amino acid sequence: CASSPAGGSYEQYF.

This clonotype was detected only a few times. The CDR3 coding sequence is TGTGCCAGCAGCTTATCCGACAGATACTATGGCTACACCTTC. Its translation: CASSLSDRYYGYTF. The rearrangement links TRBV7-8 to TRBJ1-2, with D tentatively TRBD1 (5 bases). V shed 2 bases and J shed 3 bases, with 10 bases lying between them. CDR3 length: 14 amino acids. Germline V gene lookup returns CDR1 SGHVS and CDR2 FQNEAQ.